This T cell receptor (beta chain) was recovered during a study of blood T cell repertoires in COVID-19. Study summary: Sites in the United States, Italy and Spain provided acute and convalescent COVID-19 samples. T cells, B-cell-depleted T cells, or PBMCs supplied cDNA or gDNA.

The germline V gene encodes CDR1 ENHRY and CDR2 SYGVKD. The CDR3 is 15 residues long. Trimming stripped 4 bases from V and 0 bases from J, with 12 bases between. In the original workflow: Amplifying reference gene primers gave estimates of nucleated cell counts. Sequenced by immunoSEQ multiplex PCR; TCRdb stores in-frame clones only, minus some. The D gene and trimming were derived from the DNA, and the V and J assignments and clone size from that table. The table includes some 310,000 clones, approximately 89% detected once. Participants' own reports of clinical history determined their cohort assignment.

What was sequenced was PBMCs or T cells enriched from blood (not recorded which). V is TRBV10-3 and J is TRBJ1-1; perhaps TRBD1 as D (5 bases). The sequence derives from a woman in her thirties who had recovered from COVID-19. CDR3 bases: TGTGCCATCAGTGTAGCACGGGGGTTGAACACTGAAGCTTTCTTT. This translates into CAISVARGLNTEAFF.